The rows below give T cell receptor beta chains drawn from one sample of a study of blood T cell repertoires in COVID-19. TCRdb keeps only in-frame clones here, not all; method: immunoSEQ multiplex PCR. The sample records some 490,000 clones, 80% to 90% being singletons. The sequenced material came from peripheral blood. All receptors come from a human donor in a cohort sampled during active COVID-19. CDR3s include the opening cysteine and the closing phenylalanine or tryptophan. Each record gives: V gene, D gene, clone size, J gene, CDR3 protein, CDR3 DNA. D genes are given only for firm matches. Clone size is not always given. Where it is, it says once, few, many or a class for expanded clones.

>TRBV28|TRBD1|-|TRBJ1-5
CASTRTGKRQPQHF
TGTGCCAGCACTAGGACAGGGAAACGTCAGCCCCAGCATTTT
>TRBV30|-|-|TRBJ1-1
CAWSGPDPRGKMNTEAFF
TGTGCCTGGAGTGGCCCGGACCCCCGGGGGAAAATGAACACTGAAGCTTTCTTT
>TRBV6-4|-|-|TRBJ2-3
CASSESASTDTQYF
TGTGCCAGCAGTGAGAGTGCCAGCACAGATACGCAGTATTTT
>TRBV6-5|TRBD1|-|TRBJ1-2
CASSYGTGDSSYGYTF
TGTGCCAGCAGTTATGGGACAGGGGACTCTAGCTATGGCTACACCTTC
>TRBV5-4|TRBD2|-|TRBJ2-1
CASSLPSSGRTIWFF
TGTGCCAGCAGCTTGCCGTCTAGCGGGAGGACCATCTGGTTCTTC
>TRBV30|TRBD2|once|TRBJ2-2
CAWGGGGELFF
TGTGCCTGGGGCGGGGGCGGGGAGCTGTTTTTT
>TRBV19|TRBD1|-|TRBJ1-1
CASSPRTGPNTEAFF
TGTGCCAGTAGTCCGCGGACAGGGCCGAACACTGAAGCTTTCTTT
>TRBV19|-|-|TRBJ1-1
CASQQDKGRTEAFF
TGTGCCAGCCAACAAGACAAAGGGAGAACTGAAGCTTTCTTT
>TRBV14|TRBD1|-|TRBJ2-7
CASSLGDRVQQYF
TGTGCCAGCAGCCTTGGAGACAGGGTACAGCAGTACTTC
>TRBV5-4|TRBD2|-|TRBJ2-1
CASSGGLAGSNEQFF
TGTGCCAGCAGCGGTGGACTAGCGGGATCAAATGAGCAGTTCTTC
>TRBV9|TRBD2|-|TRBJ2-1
CASSVSGTYNEQFF
TGTGCCAGCAGCGTTAGCGGGACCTACAATGAGCAGTTCTTC
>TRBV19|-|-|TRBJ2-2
CASSISRAGNTGELFF
TGTGCCAGTAGTATATCCCGCGCAGGAAACACCGGGGAGCTGTTTTTT
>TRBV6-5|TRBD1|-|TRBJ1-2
CASSRDRRNYGYTF
TGTGCCAGCAGTAGGGACAGGAGGAACTATGGCTACACCTTC
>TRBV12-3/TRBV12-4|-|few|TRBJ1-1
CATVRGENTEAFF
TGTGCCACCGTCCGGGGGGAGAACACTGAAGCTTTCTTT
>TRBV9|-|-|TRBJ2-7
CASSVRTESYEQYF
TGTGCCAGCAGCGTACGGACAGAGTCCTACGAGCAGTACTTC
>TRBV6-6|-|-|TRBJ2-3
CASTLGGSADTQYF
TGTGCCAGCACCTTGGGTGGGAGCGCAGATACGCAGTATTTT
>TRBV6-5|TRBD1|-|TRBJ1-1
CASSKTGARTEAFF
TGTGCCAGCAGTAAGACAGGGGCTCGCACTGAAGCTTTCTTT
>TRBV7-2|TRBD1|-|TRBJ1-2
CASSQTQGAHGYTF
TGTGCCAGCAGCCAAACACAGGGGGCGCATGGCTACACCTTC
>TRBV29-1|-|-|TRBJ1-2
CSVVKGQGGNYGYTF
TGCAGCGTTGTCAAAGGGCAGGGCGGCAACTATGGCTACACCTTC
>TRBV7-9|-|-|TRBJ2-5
CASSLEEGSETQYF
TGTGCCAGCAGCCTAGAGGAGGGGTCAGAGACCCAGTACTTC
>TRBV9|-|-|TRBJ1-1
CASSLTENTEAFF
TGTGCCAGCAGCTTGACTGAAAACACTGAAGCTTTCTTT
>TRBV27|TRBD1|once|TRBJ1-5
CASSLGQGHQPQHF
TGTGCCAGCAGTTTAGGACAGGGGCATCAGCCCCAGCATTTT
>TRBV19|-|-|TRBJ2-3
CASSSGLNTQYF
TGTGCCAGTAGTTCGGGGTTGAATACGCAGTATTTT
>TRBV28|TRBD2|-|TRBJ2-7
CASRVGGVRSYEQYF
TGTGCCAGCAGGGTTGGGGGGGTAAGATCCTACGAGCAGTACTTC
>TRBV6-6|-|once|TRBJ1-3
CASSSPTGSGNTIYF
TGTGCCAGCAGTTCCCCGACTGGCTCTGGAAACACCATATATTTT
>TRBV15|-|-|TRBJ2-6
CATSRDHEGTGANVLTF
TGTGCCACCAGCAGAGATCACGAGGGAACAGGGGCCAACGTCCTGACTTTC
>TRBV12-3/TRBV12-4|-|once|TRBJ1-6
CASSFPGSPLHF
TGTGCCAGCAGTTTTCCGGGTTCACCCCTCCACTTT
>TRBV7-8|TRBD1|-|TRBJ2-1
CASSIGQGMNEQFF
TGTGCCAGCAGCATTGGACAGGGGATGAATGAGCAGTTCTTC
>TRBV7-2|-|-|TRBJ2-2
CASSLWAHDTGELFF
TGTGCCAGCAGCTTATGGGCTCACGACACCGGGGAGCTGTTTTTT
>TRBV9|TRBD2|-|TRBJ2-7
CASGGDPYEQYF
TGTGCCAGCGGGGGGGACCCCTACGAGCAGTACTTC
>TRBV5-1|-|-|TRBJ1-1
CASSLVEGSGTEAFF
TGCGCCAGCAGCTTGGTGGAGGGAAGCGGCACTGAAGCTTTCTTT